The next 24 T cell receptor beta chains were all read from a single sample in a study of CD8+CD57+ T cells in acquired aplastic anemia (dated by TCRdb to between 2017 and 2018). The sequencing machine was an Illumina HiSeq 2000. TCR beta VDJ combination and CDR3 sequence profiling used genomic DNA as the template. TCRdb trimmed the raw reads at Q25, called clones with MiXCR and kept productive beta chains. Rows with one shared CDR3 protein collapse into an entry with the most common genes and DNA. The sample data list around 190,000 distinct CDR3 sequences, and over 60% of these were observed just once. Approximately 30% of the sample is held by the ten biggest clonotypes. The sample consisted of sorted CD4+, CD8+, or CD8+CD57+ T cells (not recorded which) from PBMCs. These receptors all stem from a human donor in good health.

The V and J genes are TRBV10-3 and TRBJ2-3, with 11 bases lining up with TRBD2. Trimming at V came to 10 bases and at J to 8 bases, leaving 11 bases not matched to a gene. The CDR3 covers 14 residues. Germline loops: CDR1 ENHRY, CDR2 SYGVKD. CDR3 nucleotides: TGTGCCACCAGGCTAGCGGGAGGCCCAGCTACGCAGTATTTT. It translates to CATRLAGGPATQYF.

This clonotype was seen at least ten times. This chain connects TRBV7-2 to TRBJ1-6, with a possible D match to TRBD1 (5 bases). This CDR3 is built from 17 residues. CDR1 and CDR2 (germline): SGHTA, FQGNSA. Trimming pared 5 bases from V and 8 bases from J, leaving 22 bases between. CDR3 loop: CASSRYLGQGGDSPLHF. The CDR3 nucleotides are TGTGCCAGCAGCCGCTATCTGGGGCAGGGTGGAGATTCACCCCTCCACTTT.

The V call is TRBV7-6, the J call TRBJ1-6, with D hard to call. The CDR3 has 13 amino acids. Trimming cost V 4 bases and J 11 bases, with 12 bases left between them. Germline loops: CDR1 SGHVS, CDR2 FNYEAQ. In DNA form, the CDR3 reads TGTGCCAGCAGCTCACCCACCGGGGCACCCCTCCACTTT. Translating gives CASSSPTGAPLHF.

The V and J genes are TRBV7-3 and TRBJ1-6, with a tentative D call TRBD1 (5 bases). Trimming stripped 2 bases from V and 8 bases from J, with 13 bases between. The CDR3 contains 15 residues. Per germline, CDR1 SGHTA and CDR2 FQGTGA. CDR3 sequence reads: CASSLYGREDSPLHF. The CDR3 region has the DNA TGTGCCAGCAGCTTATATGGCAGGGAAGATTCACCCCTCCACTTT.

This clonotype came up a few times. J is TRBJ2-7 and V is TRBV15, with D hard to call. V lost 5 bases and J lost 5, with 16 bases in between. CDR3 size: 14 residues. In germline, CDR1 is LNHNV, CDR2 YYDKDF (reference sequence). The CDR3 nucleotides are TGTGCCACCAGCGGGGATCCCGAAGGGCACGAGCAGTACTTC. This sequence encodes CATSGDPEGHEQYF.

On this clonotype: One end of the junction does not line up with germline, which may come from a read error. The chain carries TRBV4-2 and TRBJ2-7, with TRBD2 identical over 15 bases. The CDR3 runs 14 residues. CDR1 and CDR2 from the germline V gene are LGHNA and YNFKEQ. As DNA, the CDR3 is TGTGCCAGCAGCCCTGGACTAGCGGGGGGGTCCTTGGACTTC. Translation gives CASSPGLAGGSLDF.

The V call is TRBV11-2, the J call TRBJ2-5, with D perhaps TRBD2 (5 bases). Per the germline V gene, CDR1 is SGHAT and CDR2 is FQNNGV. Trimming took off 4 bases at V and 4 bases at J, with 13 bases between the two ends. The CDR3 runs to 14 residues. The CDR3 spells CASSSPSGGETQYF. The DNA of the CDR3 is TGTGCCAGCAGCTCACCCAGCGGAGGAGAGACCCAGTACTTC.

This clonotype was detected ten times or more. V usage is TRBV6-1 and J usage is TRBJ1-5; D call uncertain. Germline V lookup: CDR1 MNHNS, CDR2 SASEGT. The CDR3 has 15 residues. Trimming took 1 base from V and 11 from J, leaving 18 bases between them. The CDR3 DNA is TGTGCCAGCAGTGAAGGGACGGGAATTGGGCCAGCCCAGCATTTT. Its protein product is CASSEGTGIGPAQHF.

V and J are TRBV20-1 and TRBJ2-1; TRBD2 might be the D (5 bases). The CDR3 consists of 12 residues. Germline CDR1 DFQATT, CDR2 SNEGSKA (reference sequence). V was pared by 6 bases and J by 14 bases, with 20 bases between. The CDR3: CSASSGSGVKFF. The CDR3 DNA follows: TGCAGTGCCAGCAGCGGTAGTGGGGTTAAGTTCTTC.

The CDR3 region is CASSPEGGAHYGYTF. CDR3 coding DNA: TGTGCCAGCAGCCCAGAGGGGGGGGCACACTATGGCTACACCTTC. The chain links TRBV7-8 to TRBJ1-2; tentative D call: TRBD1 (6 bases). This CDR3 comprises 15 residues. V lost 5 bases, J lost 3 bases, and 16 bases lay in between. The germline gives CDR1 SGHVS, CDR2 FQNEAQ.

This chain links TRBV20-1 with TRBJ2-1; the match to TRBD2 covers 7 bases. J gave up 3 bases and V 2 bases, and 7 bases lay outside the gene matches. CDR1 DFQATT and CDR2 SNEGSKA come from the germline V gene (reference sequence). CDR3 length equals 15 residues. For the CDR3, the DNA is TGCAGTGCTAGAATCCCTAGCGGAGTCTACAATGAGCAGTTCTTC. Its protein is CSARIPSGVYNEQFF.

This clonotype was seen many times. The chain joins TRBV20-1 to TRBJ1-1, with 10 nucleotides matching TRBD1. Germline CDR1 is DFQATT and CDR2 is SNEGSKA (reference sequence). This CDR3 comprises 18 residues. After removal of 0 bases from V and 4 bases from J, the junction contained 14 bases not matched to a gene. The DNA of the CDR3 is TGCAGTGCTAGAGATCTACGTGACAGGGGGCTTATGTCCACTGAAGCTTTCTTT. It specifies CSARDLRDRGLMSTEAFF.

This clonotype was picked up a small number of times. The V call is TRBV6-2 or TRBV6-3, the J call TRBJ2-7, with TRBD2 matching 9 bases. V lost 5 bases to trimming and J lost 3 bases; unmatched junction nucleotides: 11. CDR1 is MNHEY and CDR2 is SVGEGT in the germline V gene. This CDR3 comprises 16 residues. The CDR3 reads CASSTLLAGKIYEQYF. The CDR3 DNA reads TGTGCCAGCAGTACCCTTCTAGCGGGGAAAATCTACGAGCAGTACTTC.

This clonotype has a count of ten or more. V gene TRBV19 combines with J gene TRBJ1-5; the match to TRBD1 covers 7 bases. This CDR3 is built from 16 residues. Germline values: CDR1 LNHDA, CDR2 SQIVND (reference sequence). V shed 4 bases and J 4 bases; nucleotides not matched to a gene: 10. The CDR3: CASSTFGQGGNQPQHF. CDR3 in DNA: TGTGCCAGTAGTACCTTTGGGCAGGGGGGTAATCAGCCCCAGCATTTT. Variable domain in full (rest from reference TRBV19 and TRBJ1-5): DGGITQSPKYLFRKEGQNVTLSCEQNLNHDAMYWYRQDPGQGLRLIYYSQIVNDFQKGDIAEGYSVSREKKESFPLTVTSAQKNPTAFYLCASSTFGQGGNQPQHFGDGTRLSIL.

This clonotype was seen ten or more times. The chain employs TRBV10-3 and TRBJ2-4, with D perhaps matching TRBD2 (6 bases). The CDR3 spans 16 residues. Germline-derived CDR1 and CDR2 are ENHRY and SYGVKD. V was pared by 6 bases and J by 0 bases, with 15 bases between. The DNA for the CDR3 is TGTGCCATCAGGACTCCGACGGGAGTAGCCAAAAACATTCAGTACTTC. It codes for CAIRTPTGVAKNIQYF.

V gene TRBV9 combines with J gene TRBJ1-2, with D hard to call. The ends were cut back, 8 bases at V and 5 bases at J, with 16 bases in the middle. This CDR3 is 13 amino acids long. The germline gives CDR1 SGDLS, CDR2 YYNGEE. The CDR3 nucleotides read TGTGCCAGGGAGAGGACGGTCACTTATGGCTACACCTTC. This codes for CARERTVTYGYTF.

The chain has TRBV20-1 and TRBJ1-1, with 8 bases lining up with TRBD1. CDR1 and CDR2 (germline): DFQATT, SNEGSKA (reference sequence). The CDR3 length is 12 residues. V gave up 3 bases and J gave up 10 bases; unmatched junction bases: 7. CDR3 in DNA: TGCAGTGCTAGGAGACAGGGGTGGACAGCTTTCTTT. It yields the protein CSARRQGWTAFF.

The CDR3 region is CASSTGFAEAFF. The CDR3 DNA sequence: TGTGCCAGTAGTACAGGGTTCGCTGAAGCTTTCTTT. The chain is built from TRBV19 and TRBJ1-1; TRBD1 is a possible D gene (5 bases). This CDR3 is built from 12 residues. The germline V gene encodes CDR1 LNHDA and CDR2 SQIVND (reference sequence). Trimming pared 4 bases from V and 6 bases from J, leaving 9 bases between.

This rearrangement joins TRBV4-3 to TRBJ2-1, with 8 bases fitting TRBD2. Germline CDR1 and CDR2: LGHNA and YSLEER. V lost 0 bases, J lost 8 bases, and 9 bases stayed unmatched. This CDR3 comprises 16 residues. Here the CDR3 DNA reads TGCGCCAGCAGCCAAGATCCAGCGGGAGCTGTCGATGAGCAGTTCTTC. Its translation: CASSQDPAGAVDEQFF.

About this clonotype itself: It may be a read error: a sequence one base away is much more abundant. Given the absence of the conserved phenylalanine or tryptophan at the CDR3 end, a read error is likely. The chain employs TRBV6-2 or TRBV6-3 and TRBJ1-1, with TRBD1 matching 8 bases. In germline, CDR1 is MNHEY, CDR2 SVGEGT. The trim removed 5 bases at V and 4 bases at J, leaving 3 bases unmatched. The CDR3 consists of 13 residues. The CDR3 coding sequence is TGTGCCAGCAGTCAGGGGGCCGTCACTGAAGCTTTCTTA. It is translated as CASSQGAVTEAFL.

Concerning this clonotype: A read error may produce the germline difference seen at one junction end. This chain joins TRBV7-3 and TRBJ2-1, with 8 bases aligning to TRBD1. The length of the CDR3 is 15 residues. Germline V gives CDR1 SGHTA, CDR2 FQGTGA. This chain's CDR3 is CASSLGQGAHNGQFF. The CDR3 coding sequence is TGTGCCAGCAGCTTAGGGCAGGGGGCCCACAATGGGCAGTTCTTC.

The gene calls are TRBV10-3 and TRBJ2-7; 7 bases map to TRBD1. J was trimmed by 5 bases and V by 6 bases; bases with no gene match: 7. Germline values: CDR1 ENHRY, CDR2 SYGVKD. The CDR3 totals 13 residues. CDR3 sequence reads: CAISDRVSDEQYF. For the CDR3, the DNA is TGTGCCATCAGCGACAGGGTCTCGGACGAGCAGTACTTC.

This chain connects TRBV20-1 to TRBJ2-7, with TRBD1 matching 9 bases. CDR3 length equals 13 residues. Looked up from germline, CDR1 is DFQATT and CDR2 is SNEGSKA (reference sequence). Germline trimming cut 5 bases from V and 6 bases from J; bases unmatched to any gene: 8. The CDR3 loop is CSASDRGSGEQYF. DNA for the CDR3: TGCAGTGCTTCGGACAGGGGATCGGGCGAGCAGTACTTC.

The V call is TRBV7-9, the J call TRBJ2-7; TRBD1 matches 10 bases. J gave up 2 bases and V 4 bases, and 5 bases lay outside the gene matches. Germline lookup yields CDR1 SEHNR and CDR2 FQNEAQ (reference sequence). The CDR3 consists of 15 residues. The CDR3 reads CASSSRTGGTYEQYF. As DNA, the CDR3 is TGTGCCAGCAGCTCTCGGACAGGGGGGACCTACGAGCAGTACTTC. Full variable domain (missing parts from reference TRBV7-9 and TRBJ2-7): DTGVSQNPRHKITKRGQNVTFRCDPISEHNRLYWYRQTLGQGPEFLTYFQNEAQLEKSRLLSDRFSAERPKGSFSTLEIQRTEQGDSAMYLCASSSRTGGTYEQYFGPGTRLTVT.